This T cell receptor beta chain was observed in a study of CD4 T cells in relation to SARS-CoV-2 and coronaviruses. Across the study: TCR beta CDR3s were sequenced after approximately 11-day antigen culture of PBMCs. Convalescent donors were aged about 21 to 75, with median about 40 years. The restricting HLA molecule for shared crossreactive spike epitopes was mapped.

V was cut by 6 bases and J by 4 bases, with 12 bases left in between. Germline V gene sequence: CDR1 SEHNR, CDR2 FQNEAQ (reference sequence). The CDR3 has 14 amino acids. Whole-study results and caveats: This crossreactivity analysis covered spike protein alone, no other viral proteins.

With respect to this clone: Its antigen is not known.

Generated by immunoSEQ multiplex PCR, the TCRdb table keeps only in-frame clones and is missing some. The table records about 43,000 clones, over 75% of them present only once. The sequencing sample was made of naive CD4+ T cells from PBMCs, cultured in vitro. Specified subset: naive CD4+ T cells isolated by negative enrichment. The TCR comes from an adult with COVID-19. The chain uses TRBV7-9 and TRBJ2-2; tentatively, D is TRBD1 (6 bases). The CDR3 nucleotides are TGTGCCAGCAGTCGGACAGAACCCACCGGGGAGCTGTTTTTT. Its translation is CASSRTEPTGELFF.